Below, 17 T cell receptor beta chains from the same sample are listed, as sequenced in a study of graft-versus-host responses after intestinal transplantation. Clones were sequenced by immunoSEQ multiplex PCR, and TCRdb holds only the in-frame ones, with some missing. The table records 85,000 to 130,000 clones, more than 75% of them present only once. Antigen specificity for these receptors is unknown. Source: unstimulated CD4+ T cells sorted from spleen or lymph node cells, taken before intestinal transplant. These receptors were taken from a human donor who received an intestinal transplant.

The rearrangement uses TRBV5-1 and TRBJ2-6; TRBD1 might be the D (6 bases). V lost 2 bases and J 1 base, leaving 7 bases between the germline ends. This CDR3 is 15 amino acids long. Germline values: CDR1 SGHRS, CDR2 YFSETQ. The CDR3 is CASSLGQSGANVLTF. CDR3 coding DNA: TGCGCCAGCAGCTTAGGACAGTCTGGGGCCAACGTCCTGACTTTC.

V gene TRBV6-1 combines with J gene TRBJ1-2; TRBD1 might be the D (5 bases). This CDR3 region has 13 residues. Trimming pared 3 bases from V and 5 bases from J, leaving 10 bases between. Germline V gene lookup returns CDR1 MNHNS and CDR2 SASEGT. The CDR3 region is CASSEGRKYGYTF. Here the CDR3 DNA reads TGTGCCAGCAGTGAGGGGCGGAAATATGGCTACACCTTC.

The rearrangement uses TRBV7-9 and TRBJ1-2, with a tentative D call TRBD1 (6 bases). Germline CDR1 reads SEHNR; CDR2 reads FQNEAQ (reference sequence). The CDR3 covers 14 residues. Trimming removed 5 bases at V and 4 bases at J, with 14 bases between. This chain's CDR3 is CASSPGGLLYGYTF. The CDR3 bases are TGTGCCAGCAGCCCGGGGGGCCTCCTCTATGGCTACACCTTC.

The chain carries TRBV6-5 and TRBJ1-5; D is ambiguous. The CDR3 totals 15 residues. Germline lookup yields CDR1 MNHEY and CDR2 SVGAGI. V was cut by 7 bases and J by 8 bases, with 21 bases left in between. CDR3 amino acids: CASKADGTIEEPQHF. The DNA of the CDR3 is TGTGCCAGCAAAGCCGACGGTACTATAGAGGAGCCCCAGCATTTT.

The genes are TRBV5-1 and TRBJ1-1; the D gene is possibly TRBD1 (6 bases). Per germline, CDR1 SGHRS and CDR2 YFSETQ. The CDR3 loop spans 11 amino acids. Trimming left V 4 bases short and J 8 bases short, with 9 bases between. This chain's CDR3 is CASSMQGEAFF. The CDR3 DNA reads TGCGCCAGCAGCATGCAGGGGGAAGCTTTCTTT.

This CDR3 reads CASSSSDRAYEQYF. In nucleotides, the CDR3 is TGTGCCAGCAGCTCAAGCGACAGGGCCTACGAGCAGTACTTC. The chain employs TRBV11-3 and TRBJ2-7, with 7 nucleotides matching TRBD1. This CDR3 spans 14 amino acids. Germline-derived CDR1 and CDR2 are SGHNT and YENEEA. Losses at the gene ends were 4 bases for V and 2 bases for J; bases not matched to a gene: 5.

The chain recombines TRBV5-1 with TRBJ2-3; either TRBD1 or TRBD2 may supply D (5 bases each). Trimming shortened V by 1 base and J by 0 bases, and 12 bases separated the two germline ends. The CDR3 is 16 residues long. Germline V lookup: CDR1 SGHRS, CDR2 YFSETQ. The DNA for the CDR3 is TGCGCCAGCAGCTTGATGGGGGATCCTAGCACAGATACGCAGTATTTT. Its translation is CASSLMGDPSTDTQYF.

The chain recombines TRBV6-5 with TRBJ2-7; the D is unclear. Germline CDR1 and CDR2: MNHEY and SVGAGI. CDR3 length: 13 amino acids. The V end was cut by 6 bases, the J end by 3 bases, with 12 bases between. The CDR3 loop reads CASSPGPYYEQYF. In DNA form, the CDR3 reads TGTGCCAGCAGCCCTGGGCCCTACTACGAGCAGTACTTC.

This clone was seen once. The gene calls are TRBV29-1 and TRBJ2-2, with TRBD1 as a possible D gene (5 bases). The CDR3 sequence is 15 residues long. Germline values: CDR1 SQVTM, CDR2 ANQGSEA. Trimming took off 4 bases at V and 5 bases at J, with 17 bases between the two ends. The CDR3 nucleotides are TGCAGCGTTGTGGCAGGGCCTTTTAATACCGGGGAGCTGTTTTTT. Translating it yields CSVVAGPFNTGELFF.

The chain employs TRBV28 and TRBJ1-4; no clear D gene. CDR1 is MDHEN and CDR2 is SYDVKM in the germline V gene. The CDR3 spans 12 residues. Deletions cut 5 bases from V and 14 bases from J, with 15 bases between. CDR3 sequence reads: CASSTLQRRLFF. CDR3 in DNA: TGTGCCAGCAGTACCTTACAGAGACGGCTGTTTTTT.

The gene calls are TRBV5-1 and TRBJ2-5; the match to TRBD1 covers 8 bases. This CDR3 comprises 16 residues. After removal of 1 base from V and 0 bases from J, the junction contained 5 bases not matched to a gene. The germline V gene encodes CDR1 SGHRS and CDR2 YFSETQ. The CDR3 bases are TGCGCCAGCAGCTTGTACGGGACAGGAAACCAAGAGACCCAGTACTTC. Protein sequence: CASSLYGTGNQETQYF.

CDR3 coding DNA: TGTGCCAGCAGCTTGGCCTCTGGGACAGTTAATGAAAAACTGTTTTTT. This gives the protein CASSLASGTVNEKLFF. V and J are TRBV5-4 and TRBJ1-4; the match to TRBD1 covers 7 bases. The germline V gene has CDR1 SGHNT and CDR2 YYREEE (reference sequence). The CDR3 is made up of 16 amino acids. With V trimmed by 0 bases and J by 4 bases, 6 bases remained unmatched.

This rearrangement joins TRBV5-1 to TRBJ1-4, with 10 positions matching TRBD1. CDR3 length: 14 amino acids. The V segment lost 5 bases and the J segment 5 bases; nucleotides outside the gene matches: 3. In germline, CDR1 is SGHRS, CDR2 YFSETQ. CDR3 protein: CASRGGQGNEKLFF. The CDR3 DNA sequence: TGCGCCAGCAGAGGGGGACAGGGGAATGAAAAACTGTTTTTT.

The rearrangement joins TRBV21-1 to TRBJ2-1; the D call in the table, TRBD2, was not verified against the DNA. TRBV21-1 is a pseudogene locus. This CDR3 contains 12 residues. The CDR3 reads CASSKFSRGQFF. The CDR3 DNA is TGTGCCAGCAGCAAATTTAGTCGGGGGCAGTTCTTC.

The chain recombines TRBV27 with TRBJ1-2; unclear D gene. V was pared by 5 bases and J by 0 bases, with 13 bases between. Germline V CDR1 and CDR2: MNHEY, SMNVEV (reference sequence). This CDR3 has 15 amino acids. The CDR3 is CASSGMKAANYGYTF. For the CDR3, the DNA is TGTGCCAGCAGTGGAATGAAGGCAGCTAACTATGGCTACACCTTC.

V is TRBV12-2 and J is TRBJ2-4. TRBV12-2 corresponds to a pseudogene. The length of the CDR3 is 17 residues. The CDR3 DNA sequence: TGTGCAAGTCGCTTAGAAGGGGGGCTGCTAGCCAAAAACATTCAGTACTTC. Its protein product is CASRLEGGLLAKNIQYF.

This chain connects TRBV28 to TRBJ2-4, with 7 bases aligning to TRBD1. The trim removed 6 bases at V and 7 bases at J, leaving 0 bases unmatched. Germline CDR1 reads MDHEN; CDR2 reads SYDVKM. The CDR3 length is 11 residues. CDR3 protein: CASRTGNIQYF. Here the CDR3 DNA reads TGTGCCAGCAGGACAGGGAACATTCAGTACTTC.